This TCR beta chain derives from a study of T cell responses to AZD1222 COVID-19 vaccine. Study-level results: Most donors were white British and more were female, and clonal diversity was possibly underestimated. Baseline seropositives among AZD1222 recipients totaled only 5 to 7.

The CDR3 sequence is 15 residues long. Germline values: CDR1 SGHRS, CDR2 YFSETQ. J lost 2 bases, V lost 7 bases, and 11 bases had no gene match. Assay used: immunoSEQ multiplex PCR; TCRdb lists only in-frame clones, some missing. This table holds 210,000 or so clones, roughly 91% found once. As concerns this clone: No antigen is known for it.

This clonotype was sampled from an adult in good health. The sequencing used peripheral blood, collected on day 0 of MenACWY control vaccination. The chain recombines TRBV5-1 with TRBJ1-2; 7 bases map to TRBD1. The CDR3 bases are TGCGCCAGCGCCGGCCCAGGGGGATCCAACTATGGCTACACCTTC. Residues: CASAGPGGSNYGYTF.